These 30 T cell receptor beta chains were sequenced from one sample in a study of long-term antiretroviral therapy in people with HIV. An immunoSEQ assay, version v3.0, was performed at survey level. TCRdb's table, derived via immunoSEQ multiplex PCR, lists solely in-frame clones and lacks some. The table includes over 30,000 clones, about four fifths detected once. The sequences come from unsorted PBMCs, collected 1.9 years after starting antiretroviral therapy. These receptors were collected from a man younger than 35 with HIV.

V is TRBV7-8 and J is TRBJ2-1; no clear D gene. V lost 1 base and J lost 5, with 18 bases in between. The CDR3 covers 17 residues. Germline CDR1 SGHVS, CDR2 FQNEAQ. The CDR3 bases are TGTGCCAGCAGCTTAGGGGAAGGTAGATTATCAAACAATGAGCAGTTCTTC. Protein product: CASSLGEGRLSNNEQFF.

This chain uses TRBV16 with TRBJ1-6; no clear D. Germline V gene lookup returns CDR1 KGHSY and CDR2 FQNENV. The CDR3 runs to 15 residues. V was cut by 1 base and J by 7 bases, with 11 bases left in between. The CDR3 loop is CASSQFGERNSPLHF. CDR3 DNA sequence: TGTGCCAGCAGCCAATTCGGTGAAAGGAATTCACCCCTCCACTTT.

The rearrangement joins TRBV5-6 to TRBJ1-2; 9 nucleotides match TRBD1. The CDR3 spans 14 residues. Germline V gene data show CDR1 as SGHDT and CDR2 as YYEEEE. V shed 7 bases and J 5 bases; nucleotides not matched to a gene: 9. The CDR3 region is CASSYRGRQYGYTF. CDR3 sequence (DNA): TGTGCCAGCTCTTACAGGGGGCGACAGTATGGCTACACCTTC. The full variable domain, completed using reference TRBV5-6 and TRBJ1-2, is DAGVTQSPTHLIKTRGQQVTLRCSPKSGHDTVSWYQQALGQGPQFIFQYYEEEERQRGNFPDRFSGHQFPNYSSELNVNALLLGDSALYLCASSYRGRQYGYTFGSGTRLTVV.

The chain couples TRBV11-2 to TRBJ2-1; D might be TRBD2 (7 bases). Trimming cost V 7 bases and J 8 bases, with 27 bases left between them. The germline gives CDR1 SGHAT, CDR2 FQNNGV. This CDR3 comprises 17 residues. In nucleotides, the CDR3 is TGTGCCAGCAACAAGGGGGTAGCGGGCGCTCGGGGGGATGAGCAGTTCTTC. Translated, it gives CASNKGVAGARGDEQFF. Complete variable domain (other parts from reference TRBV11-2 and TRBJ2-1): EAGVAQSPRYKIIEKRQSVAFWCNPISGHATLYWYQQILGQGPKLLIQFQNNGVVDDSQLPKDRFSAERLKGVDSTLKIQPAKLEDSAVYLCASNKGVAGARGDEQFFGPGTRLTVL.

The gene calls are TRBV10-3 and TRBJ1-2, with TRBD1 as a possible D gene (5 bases). V dropped 11 bases and J dropped 3 bases, with 13 bases sitting between them. CDR3 length equals 12 residues. In germline, CDR1 is ENHRY, CDR2 SYGVKD. The CDR3 DNA is TGTGCCGGCTTGGGGCAGGACTATGGCTACACCTTC. Translated, it gives CAGLGQDYGYTF.

The sample holds a few counts of this clone. The chain has TRBV10-3 and TRBJ2-7, with 7 bases identical to TRBD2. Germline V gene sequence: CDR1 ENHRY, CDR2 SYGVKD. This CDR3 spans 16 amino acids. V shed 1 base, J shed 4 bases, and the junction held 10 bases outside the gene matches. CDR3 sequence reads: CAISEFPGRATYEQYF. Written as DNA, the CDR3 is TGTGCCATCAGTGAGTTCCCAGGGAGGGCCACTTACGAGCAGTACTTC.

The rearrangement links TRBV5-1 to TRBJ2-5; 7 positions agree with TRBD1. CDR1 SGHRS and CDR2 YFSETQ come from the germline V gene. V shed 0 bases, J shed 3 bases, and the junction held 8 bases outside the gene matches. CDR3 length: 16 amino acids. The CDR3 coding sequence is TGCGCCAGCAGCTTGGTGACAGGGCCTTTCAAAGAGACCCAGTACTTC. The encoded protein is CASSLVTGPFKETQYF.

The gene calls are TRBV18 and TRBJ2-5; D perhaps matches TRBD2 (6 bases). CDR1 and CDR2 from the germline V gene are KGHSH and LQKENI. This CDR3 comprises 14 residues. V gave up 1 base and J gave up 5 bases, with 11 bases separating them. The DNA for the CDR3 is TGTGCCAGCTCACCACAGGAGGGTCTGGAGACCCAGTACTTC. Amino acid sequence: CASSPQEGLETQYF.

This sequence joins TRBV29-1 and TRBJ2-3, with TRBD1 identical over 9 bases. The V segment lost 5 bases and the J segment 6 bases; nucleotides outside the gene matches: 9. The CDR3 is 14 amino acids. The germline CDR1 and CDR2 sequences are SQVTM and ANQGSEA. The CDR3 DNA reads as TGCAGCGTTAGCCGGACAGGGGCGGGCGATACGCAGTATTTT. Its protein is CSVSRTGAGDTQYF.

This chain connects TRBV27 to TRBJ1-5, with 7 bases fitting TRBD1. The CDR3 runs 14 residues. V lost 5 bases and J lost 2; bases outside the gene matches: 3. The germline V gene encodes CDR1 MNHEY and CDR2 SMNVEV (reference sequence). The CDR3 spells CASSPGQGNQPQHF. CDR3 nucleotides: TGTGCCAGCAGTCCTGGACAGGGCAATCAGCCCCAGCATTTT.

The chain couples TRBV7-2 to TRBJ1-2, with 8 bases aligning to TRBD1. Germline V gene data show CDR1 as SGHTA and CDR2 as FQGNSA. J lost 4 bases, V lost 5 bases, and 3 bases had no gene match. There are 13 residues in the CDR3. The CDR3 bases are TGTGCCAGCAGCACGACAGGGGCCTATGGCTACACCTTC. It specifies CASSTTGAYGYTF.

The chain is built from TRBV5-1 and TRBJ2-5; a possible D gene is TRBD1 (6 bases). V lost 2 bases and J 4 bases, leaving 9 bases between the germline ends. The germline V gene has CDR1 SGHRS and CDR2 YFSETQ. The CDR3 runs to 13 residues. For the CDR3, the DNA is TGCGCCAGCAGCTTCGTAGGGGGAGAGACCCAGTACTTC. Its protein is CASSFVGGETQYF.

The chain employs TRBV5-4 and TRBJ2-3; D gene unclear. The CDR3 spans 14 residues. CDR1 is SGHNT and CDR2 is YYREEE in the germline V gene (reference sequence). V lost 0 bases, J lost 4 bases, and 9 bases lay in between. The CDR3 DNA reads as TGTGCCAGCAGCTTGGGTACAGCCGCAGATACGCAGTATTTT. This encodes CASSLGTAADTQYF.

This rearrangement joins TRBV2 to TRBJ2-6, with D hard to call. This CDR3 is built from 14 residues. Germline V gene sequence: CDR1 SNHLY, CDR2 FYNNEI. Trimming took off 5 bases at V and 0 bases at J, with 5 bases between the two ends. For the CDR3, the DNA is TGTGCCAGCAGTTGGGACTCTGGGGCCAACGTCCTGACTTTC. This gives the protein CASSWDSGANVLTF.

V is TRBV21-1 and J is TRBJ1-2. TRBV21-1 is assigned pseudogene status. CDR3 length equals 14 residues. CDR3 nucleotides: TGTGCCAGCAGCAAAGGGGGGGGGAACTATGGCTACACCTTC. It translates to CASSKGGGNYGYTF.

This clone has a handful of counts. The V and J genes are TRBV11-2 and TRBJ1-4, with D perhaps matching TRBD1 (5 bases). Per the germline V gene, CDR1 is SGHAT and CDR2 is FQNNGV. This CDR3 has 13 residues. V was pared by 6 bases and J by 7 bases, with 12 bases between. The DNA for the CDR3 is TGTGCCAGCAGAAGAACCGGGGGTGAAAAACTGTTTTTT. Translation gives CASRRTGGEKLFF.

This clone was seen a few times. The chain has TRBV28 and TRBJ1-5; no clear D. With 5 bases removed from V and 12 bases from J, the gap between germline ends came to 11 bases. The CDR3 covers 11 residues. Germline V gene lookup returns CDR1 MDHEN and CDR2 SYDVKM. Here the CDR3 reads CASSLSRLQHF. The DNA for the CDR3 is TGTGCCAGCAGTCTAAGTCGCCTCCAGCATTTT.

The J gene is TRBJ2-6, the V gene TRBV27; TRBD1 matches 7 bases. The CDR3 is 16 residues long. Germline-derived CDR1 and CDR2 are MNHEY and SMNVEV (reference sequence). V was clipped by 7 bases and J by 0 bases; unmatched bases: 6. The CDR3 reads CASKNRGLSGANVLTF. The DNA of the CDR3 is TGTGCCAGCAAGAACAGGGGCCTCTCTGGGGCCAACGTCCTGACTTTC. The whole variable domain, remainder taken from reference TRBV27 and TRBJ2-6, is EAQVTQNPRYLITVTGKKLTVTCSQNMNHEYMSWYRQDPGLGLRQIYYSMNVEVTDKGDVPEGYKVSRKEKRNFPLILESPSPNQTSLYFCASKNRGLSGANVLTFGAGSRLTVL.

This clone occurred once. The V gene is TRBV5-1, the J gene TRBJ1-2; 7 nucleotides align to TRBD1. The CDR3 spans 16 residues. Trimming cost V 4 bases and J 1 base; bases outside gene matches: 10. The germline CDR1 and CDR2 sequences are SGHRS and YFSETQ. The CDR3 region has the DNA TGCGCCAGCAGCAACGGACAGGTAGCGATTAACTATGGCTACACCTTC. This sequence encodes CASSNGQVAINYGYTF.

This clone was detected only a few times. The chain joins TRBV10-3 to TRBJ1-5; TRBD1 agrees at 8 bases. This CDR3 spans 16 amino acids. Trimming took 3 bases from V and 6 from J; bases not matched to a gene: 10. The germline CDR1 and CDR2 sequences are ENHRY and SYGVKD. The CDR3 sequence is CAISDSPDTGGQPQHF. Written as DNA, the CDR3 is TGTGCCATCAGTGATTCCCCGGACACAGGGGGTCAGCCCCAGCATTTT.

The gene calls are TRBV15 and TRBJ2-2, with 7 nucleotides matching TRBD1. From germline, CDR1 is LNHNV and CDR2 YYDKDF (reference sequence). V lost 3 bases and J lost 4; bases outside the gene matches: 2. The CDR3 has 14 amino acids. The CDR3 sequence: CATSSGQATGELFF. The CDR3 DNA reads as TGTGCCACCAGCAGCGGACAGGCCACCGGGGAGCTGTTTTTT. Full variable domain (rest looked up from reference TRBV15 and TRBJ2-2): DAMVIQNPRYQVTQFGKPVTLSCSQTLNHNVMYWYQQKSSQAPKLLFHYYDKDFNNEADTPDNFQSRRPNTSFCFLDIRSPGLGDTAMYLCATSSGQATGELFFGEGSRLTVL.

This clone was seen just once. This chain connects TRBV18 to TRBJ1-1, with D maybe TRBD1 (5 bases). This CDR3 region has 16 residues. V lost 2 bases and J lost 4, with 17 bases in between. CDR1 and CDR2 from the germline V gene are KGHSH and LQKENI. The CDR3 here is CASSPGSMGVGTEAFF. The CDR3, as DNA: TGTGCCAGCTCACCAGGGTCGATGGGGGTCGGCACTGAAGCTTTCTTT.

The V and J genes are TRBV19 and TRBJ2-5; D is perhaps TRBD1 or TRBD2 (5 bases each). V was pared by 3 bases and J by 4 bases, with 12 bases between. CDR1 and CDR2 from the germline V gene are LNHDA and SQIVND (reference sequence). This CDR3 spans 14 amino acids. CDR3 in DNA: TGTGCCAGTAGTATGGGGACCTCGGGAGAGACCCAGTACTTC. It encodes CASSMGTSGETQYF.

This chain uses TRBV12-5 with TRBJ1-6; D possibly corresponds to TRBD1 (6 bases). Between the trimmed V and J ends, which lost 5 bases and 7 bases, there was a span of 9 bases. Germline assignment: CDR1 LGHNT and CDR2 FRNRAP. The CDR3 is 13 residues long. DNA for the CDR3: TGTGCTAGTGGTCTGGGGACAAATTCACCCCTCCACTTT. Its translation is CASGLGTNSPLHF. The whole variable domain, remainder taken from reference TRBV12-5 and TRBJ1-6, is DARVTQTPRHKVTEMGQEVTMRCQPILGHNTVFWYRQTMMQGLELLAYFRNRAPLDDSGMPKDRFSAEMPDATLATLKIQPSEPRDSAVYFCASGLGTNSPLHFGNGTRLTVT.

This clone was seen only once. This sequence joins TRBV18 and TRBJ2-5; D is ambiguous. Germline assignment: CDR1 KGHSH and CDR2 LQKENI. V lost 2 bases and J lost 4, with 8 bases in between. This CDR3 is built from 13 residues. DNA of the CDR3: TGTGCCAGCTCACCAAGTTATTTAGAGACCCAGTACTTC. Amino acid sequence: CASSPSYLETQYF.

The J gene is TRBJ2-5, the V gene TRBV21-1; TRBD1, the D gene given by the table, was not confirmed from the DNA. TRBV21-1 has pseudogene status. The CDR3 covers 18 residues. Written as DNA, the CDR3 is TGTGCCAGCAGCAAAGGGCGTTTAGTAGGACAGGTCGGAGAGACCCAGTACTTC. Amino acids: CASSKGRLVGQVGETQYF.

V usage is TRBV5-1 and J usage is TRBJ2-2; 10 bases line up with TRBD1. The CDR3 contains 17 residues. CDR1 is SGHRS, CDR2 YFSETQ, per germline. V dropped 0 bases and J dropped 4; count of bases not matched to a gene: 6. As DNA, the CDR3 is TGCGCCAGCAGCTTGGCCTGGGACAGGGGAAGCACCGGGGAGCTGTTTTTT. Protein product: CASSLAWDRGSTGELFF. Full variable domain (remainder filled in from reference TRBV5-1 and TRBJ2-2): KAGVTQTPRYLIKTRGQQVTLSCSPISGHRSVSWYQQTPGQGLQFLFEYFSETQRNKGNFPGRFSGRQFSNSRSEMNVSTLELGDSALYLCASSLAWDRGSTGELFFGEGSRLTVL.

This rearrangement joins TRBV6-1 to TRBJ2-7; tentatively, D is TRBD1 (6 bases). This CDR3 has 15 residues. CDR1 is MNHNS and CDR2 is SASEGT in the germline V gene. V lost 4 bases, J lost 2 bases, and 15 bases lay in between. For the CDR3, the DNA is TGTGCCAGCAGTGGACTCCGGGACACTGCCTACGAGCAGTACGTC. This encodes CASSGLRDTAYEQYV.

The J gene is TRBJ2-2, the V gene TRBV25-1, with 10 nucleotides matching TRBD1. The CDR3 has 18 amino acids. Per germline, CDR1 MGHDK and CDR2 SYGVNS. V dropped 1 base and J dropped 1; count of bases not matched to a gene: 6. CDR3 sequence: CASSEWGQGIRNTGELFF. The CDR3 DNA reads as TGTGCCAGCAGTGAATGGGGACAGGGGATTCGGAACACCGGGGAGCTGTTTTTT.

V usage is TRBV7-2 and J usage is TRBJ2-7; D possibly matches TRBD1 or TRBD2 (5 bases each). The germline gives CDR1 SGHTA, CDR2 FQGNSA. The CDR3 loop spans 13 amino acids. V was shortened by 4 bases and J by 3 bases, with 10 bases between the two germline ends. CDR3 residues: CASSSGPNYEQYF. Written as DNA, the CDR3 is TGTGCCAGCAGCTCGGGACCGAACTACGAGCAGTACTTC.